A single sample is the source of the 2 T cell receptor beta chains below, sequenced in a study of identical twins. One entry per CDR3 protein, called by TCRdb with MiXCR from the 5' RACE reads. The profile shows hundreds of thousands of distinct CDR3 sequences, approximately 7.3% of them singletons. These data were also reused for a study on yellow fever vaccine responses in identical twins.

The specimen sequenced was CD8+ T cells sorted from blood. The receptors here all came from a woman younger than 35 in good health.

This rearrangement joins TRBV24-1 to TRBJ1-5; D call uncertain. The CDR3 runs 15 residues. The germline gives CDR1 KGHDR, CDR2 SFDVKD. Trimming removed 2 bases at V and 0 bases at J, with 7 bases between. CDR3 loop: CATSDSGYSNQPQHF. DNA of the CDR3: TGTGCCACCAGTGATTCGGGCTATAGCAATCAGCCCCAGCATTTT.

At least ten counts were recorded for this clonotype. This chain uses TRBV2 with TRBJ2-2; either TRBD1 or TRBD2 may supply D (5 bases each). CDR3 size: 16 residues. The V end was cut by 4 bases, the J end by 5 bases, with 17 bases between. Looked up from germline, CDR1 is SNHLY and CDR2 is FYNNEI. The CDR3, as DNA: TGTGCCAGCAGTGGACCCTCGGGACCCCGGACCGGGGAGCTGTTTTTT. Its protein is CASSGPSGPRTGELFF.